Below, 22 T cell receptor beta chains from the same sample are listed, as sequenced in a study of OX40 agonist ivuxolimab in advanced cancers. TCRdb keeps only in-frame clones here, not all; method: immunoSEQ multiplex PCR. The table lists 55,000 to 90,000 clones, 82% of them singletons. Source: CD4+ or CD8+ T cells sorted from blood, taken in a trial of the OX40 agonist ivuxolimab. These receptors originate from an adult with an advanced solid tumor such as melanoma, head and neck, liver or kidney cancer.

J is TRBJ1-2 and V is TRBV19, with 8 bases aligning to TRBD1. The CDR3 runs 14 residues. Losses at the gene ends were 11 bases for V and 0 bases for J; bases not matched to a gene: 8. Looked up from germline, CDR1 is LNHDA and CDR2 is SQIVND (reference sequence). The CDR3 loop is CASRRDRTNYGYTF. CDR3 sequence (DNA): TGTGCCTCTCGCCGGGACAGGACTAACTATGGCTACACCTTC.

The genes are TRBV5-1 and TRBJ2-1; 10 bases align to TRBD2. The CDR3 consists of 17 residues. The germline V gene encodes CDR1 SGHRS and CDR2 YFSETQ. The ends lost 3 bases at V and 7 bases at J; junction bases unmatched: 13. The CDR3 DNA sequence: TGCGCCAGCAGCTATTCCGGGGCTAGCGGGAGTTTGAATGAGCAGTTCTTC. Translation: CASSYSGASGSLNEQFF.

A few counts support this clone. The chain combines TRBV28 with TRBJ1-2, with D perhaps TRBD1 (6 bases). The V and J ends lost 7 bases and 5 bases respectively, with 11 bases between them. The CDR3 length is 12 residues. Germline V gene sequence: CDR1 MDHEN, CDR2 SYDVKM. CDR3 protein: CASKAGQYGYTF. The CDR3 coding sequence is TGTGCCAGCAAAGCAGGACAGTATGGCTACACCTTC.

This sequence joins TRBV7-9 and TRBJ1-1, with a possible D match to TRBD1 (6 bases). The CDR3 is made up of 14 amino acids. Germline V gene data show CDR1 as SEHNR and CDR2 as FQNEAQ (reference sequence). Trimming removed 2 bases at V and 1 base at J, with 8 bases between. The CDR3 DNA follows: TGTGCCAGCAGCTTAAGGGGGGAGAACACTGAAGCTTTCTTT. As protein: CASSLRGENTEAFF.

This clone has just a few counts. The V gene is TRBV6-5, the J gene TRBJ2-6; D uncertain. Germline CDR1 MNHEY, CDR2 SVGAGI. The length of the CDR3 is 16 residues. The V gene lost 0 bases and the J gene lost 2 bases, with 8 bases spanning the gap. The DNA for the CDR3 is TGTGCCAGCAGTTACTCGGGTCTAACTGGGGCCAACGTCCTGACTTTC. Translating it yields CASSYSGLTGANVLTF.

This chain connects TRBV6-4 to TRBJ2-3; the D gene is possibly TRBD2 (5 bases). Germline-derived CDR1 and CDR2 are MRHNA and SNTAGT. V was cut by 4 bases and J by 4 bases, with 15 bases left in between. The CDR3 runs 15 residues. The CDR3 loop is CASSVGLAGSDTQYF. In nucleotides, the CDR3 is TGTGCCAGCAGTGTCGGGCTAGCTGGATCAGATACGCAGTATTTT.

The gene calls are TRBV28 and TRBJ1-3; possibly TRBD1 for D (6 bases). Trimming removed 8 bases at V and 0 bases at J, with 8 bases between. There are 13 residues in the CDR3. Germline V lookup: CDR1 MDHEN, CDR2 SYDVKM. The CDR3 reads CASRGASGNTIYF. The CDR3 DNA sequence: TGTGCCAGCCGGGGGGCCTCTGGAAACACCATATATTTT.

V and J are TRBV9 and TRBJ1-1, with D tentatively TRBD1 (5 bases). Germline V gives CDR1 SGDLS, CDR2 YYNGEE. V was cut by 6 bases and J by 2 bases, with 17 bases left in between. The CDR3 consists of 15 residues. The CDR3 protein is CASTIRDSPNTEAFF. The CDR3 region has the DNA TGTGCCAGCACCATCCGGGACTCCCCAAACACTGAAGCTTTCTTT. The variable domain in full, completed from reference TRBV9 and TRBJ1-1, reads DSGVTQTPKHLITATGQRVTLRCSPRSGDLSVYWYQQSLDQGLQFLIQYYNGEERAKGNILERFSAQQFPDLHSELNLSSLELGDSALYFCASTIRDSPNTEAFFGQGTRLTVV.

This clone showed up just once. The chain joins TRBV29-1 to TRBJ1-1; 7 bases fit TRBD1. This CDR3 has 14 residues. Trimming took 1 base from V and 5 from J; bases not matched to a gene: 7. Germline CDR1 is SQVTM and CDR2 is ANQGSEA. The CDR3 bases are TGCAGCGTTGAAGCTCCCCAGGGGGATACTGAAGCTTTCTTT. This gives the protein CSVEAPQGDTEAFF.

The chain combines TRBV29-1 with TRBJ2-7; D call uncertain. Germline loops: CDR1 SQVTM, CDR2 ANQGSEA. Trimming shortened V by 6 bases and J by 6 bases, and 15 bases separated the two germline ends. CDR3 length: 12 amino acids. The CDR3 nucleotides read TGCAGCGTCGGCCGGTACGGCGGCGAGCAGTACTTC. It codes for CSVGRYGGEQYF.

The chain recombines TRBV11-2 with TRBJ2-5; unclear D gene. Per germline, CDR1 SGHAT and CDR2 FQNNGV. Trimming pared 1 base from V and 5 bases from J, leaving 2 bases between. The CDR3 is 11 residues long. The CDR3 is CASSLGETQYF. As DNA, the CDR3 is TGTGCCAGCAGCTTAGGGGAGACCCAGTACTTC. Supplemented by reference TRBV11-2 and TRBJ2-5, the full variable domain reads EAGVAQSPRYKIIEKRQSVAFWCNPISGHATLYWYQQILGQGPKLLIQFQNNGVVDDSQLPKDRFSAERLKGVDSTLKIQPAKLEDSAVYLCASSLGETQYFGPGTRLLVL.

The CDR3 is CASQKVEAFF. DNA for the CDR3: TGTGCCAGCCAAAAGGTTGAAGCTTTCTTT. The chain joins TRBV2 to TRBJ1-1; D is unclear. V dropped 8 bases and J dropped 7 bases, with 8 bases sitting between them. CDR1 is SNHLY, CDR2 FYNNEI, per germline. The CDR3 sequence is 10 residues long.

This chain links TRBV5-1 with TRBJ2-2; D is possibly TRBD1 (5 bases). CDR1 is SGHRS and CDR2 is YFSETQ in the germline V gene. The CDR3 extends over 14 amino acids. The V gene lost 3 bases and the J gene lost 7 bases, with 13 bases spanning the gap. The CDR3 here is CASSSGSVNGELFF. CDR3 in DNA: TGCGCCAGCAGCTCAGGGTCGGTTAACGGGGAGCTGTTTTTT.

The chain joins TRBV7-2 to TRBJ1-1; D is unresolved. Germline lookup yields CDR1 SGHTA and CDR2 FQGNSA. Trimming took 3 bases from V and 0 from J, leaving 5 bases between them. CDR3 length: 13 residues. The CDR3 spells CASSFYMNTEAFF. As DNA, the CDR3 is TGTGCCAGCAGCTTCTACATGAACACTGAAGCTTTCTTT.

The chain carries TRBV27 and TRBJ2-5, with unresolved D. The CDR3 has 13 amino acids. CDR1 MNHEY and CDR2 SMNVEV come from the germline V gene (reference sequence). Trimming removed 2 bases at V and 4 bases at J, with 8 bases between. CDR3 DNA: TGTGCCAGCAGTTTAAATAGGCGAGAGACCCAGTACTTC. Translation: CASSLNRRETQYF.

The rearrangement links TRBV28 to TRBJ1-6, with a possible D match to TRBD1 (5 bases). Between the trimmed V and J ends, which lost 5 bases and 4 bases, there was a span of 15 bases. The CDR3 sequence is 16 residues long. The germline V gene encodes CDR1 MDHEN and CDR2 SYDVKM. CDR3 in amino acids: CASSPWGGSYNSPLHF. The CDR3 DNA follows: TGTGCCAGCAGTCCCTGGGGGGGTTCGTATAATTCACCCCTCCACTTT.

This clone was counted between two and nine times. The V call is TRBV7-9, the J call TRBJ2-6; D remains ambiguous. The CDR3 length is 15 residues. Germline lookup yields CDR1 SEHNR and CDR2 FQNEAQ (reference sequence). V dropped 4 bases and J dropped 0 bases, with 7 bases sitting between them. DNA of the CDR3: TGTGCCAGCAGCTCCGGGTACTCTGGGGCCAACGTCCTGACTTTC. It codes for CASSSGYSGANVLTF.

The rearrangement links TRBV10-1 to TRBJ2-2; D not resolved. Germline values: CDR1 WNHNN, CDR2 SYGVQD (reference sequence). The CDR3 contains 14 residues. Trimming stripped 8 bases from V and 1 base from J, with 11 bases between. This CDR3 is CASGRHKNTGELFF. CDR3 nucleotides: TGCGCCAGCGGGCGACATAAGAACACCGGGGAGCTGTTTTTT.

The chain has TRBV19 and TRBJ2-7; D call uncertain. CDR1 is LNHDA and CDR2 is SQIVND in the germline V gene (reference sequence). There are 14 residues in the CDR3. Trimming pared 3 bases from V and 2 bases from J, leaving 11 bases between. CDR3 residues: CASSMKGRTYEQYF. CDR3 DNA: TGTGCCAGTAGTATGAAGGGCAGAACCTACGAGCAGTACTTC.

The chain combines TRBV6-6 with TRBJ1-3, with D uncertain. CDR1 MNHNY and CDR2 SVGAGI come from the germline V gene (reference sequence). This CDR3 comprises 13 residues. V gave up 4 bases and J gave up 4 bases, with 8 bases separating them. The DNA for the CDR3 is TGTGCCAGCAGTTTAGACCCCGGAAACACCATATATTTT. It is translated as CASSLDPGNTIYF.

The chain recombines TRBV15 with TRBJ2-5; no clear D gene. The CDR3 is 14 amino acids. The ends were cut back, 1 base at V and 2 bases at J, with 8 bases in the middle. Germline V gene data show CDR1 as LNHNV and CDR2 as YYDKDF (reference sequence). In nucleotides, the CDR3 is TGTGCCACCAGCAGAGCACCAGAACAAGAGACCCAGTACTTC. It specifies CATSRAPEQETQYF. Together with reference TRBV15 and TRBJ2-5, the CDR3 gives the full variable domain: DAMVIQNPRYQVTQFGKPVTLSCSQTLNHNVMYWYQQKSSQAPKLLFHYYDKDFNNEADTPDNFQSRRPNTSFCFLDIRSPGLGDTAMYLCATSRAPEQETQYFGPGTRLLVL.

The rearrangement joins TRBV19 to TRBJ2-1; TRBD1 aligns across 7 bases. V lost 3 bases and J lost 5; bases outside the gene matches: 7. The CDR3 sequence is 15 residues long. Germline V gene lookup returns CDR1 LNHDA and CDR2 SQIVND (reference sequence). Here the CDR3 DNA reads TGTGCCAGTAGTATTCAGGGGGTGGGCAACAATGAGCAGTTCTTC. Translated, it gives CASSIQGVGNNEQFF.